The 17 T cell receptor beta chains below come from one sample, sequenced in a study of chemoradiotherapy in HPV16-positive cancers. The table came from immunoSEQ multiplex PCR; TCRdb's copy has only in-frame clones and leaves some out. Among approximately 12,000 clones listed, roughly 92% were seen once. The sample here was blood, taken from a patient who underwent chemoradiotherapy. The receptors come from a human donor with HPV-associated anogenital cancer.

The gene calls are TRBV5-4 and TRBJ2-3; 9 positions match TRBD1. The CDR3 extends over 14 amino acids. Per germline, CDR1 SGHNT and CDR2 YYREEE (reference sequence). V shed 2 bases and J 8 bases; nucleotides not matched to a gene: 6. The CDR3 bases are TGTGCCAGCAGCTTACAGGGGGCAGATCTTACGCAGTATTTT. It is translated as CASSLQGADLTQYF.

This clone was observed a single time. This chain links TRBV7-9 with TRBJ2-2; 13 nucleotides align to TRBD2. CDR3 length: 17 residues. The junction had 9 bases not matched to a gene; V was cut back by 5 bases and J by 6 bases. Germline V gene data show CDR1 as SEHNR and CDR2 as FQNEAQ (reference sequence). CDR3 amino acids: CASSGRTSGGKAGELFF. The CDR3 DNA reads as TGTGCCAGCAGCGGACGGACTAGCGGGGGCAAAGCCGGGGAGCTGTTTTTT.

CDR3 residues: CASSQGQGAQEQYF. CDR3 DNA sequence: TGCGCCAGCAGCCAAGGTCAGGGGGCGCAAGAGCAGTACTTC. This sequence joins TRBV4-1 and TRBJ2-5; 8 nucleotides agree with TRBD1. CDR3 length: 14 residues. CDR1 is MGHRA, CDR2 YSYEKL, per germline. J lost 11 bases, V lost 1 base, and 9 bases had no gene match.

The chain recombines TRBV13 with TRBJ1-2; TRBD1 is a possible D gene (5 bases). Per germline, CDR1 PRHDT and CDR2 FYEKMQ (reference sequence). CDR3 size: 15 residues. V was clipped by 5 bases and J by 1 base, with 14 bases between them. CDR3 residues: CASSHGTADNYGYTF. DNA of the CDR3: TGTGCCAGCAGCCACGGGACGGCTGATAACTATGGCTACACCTTC.

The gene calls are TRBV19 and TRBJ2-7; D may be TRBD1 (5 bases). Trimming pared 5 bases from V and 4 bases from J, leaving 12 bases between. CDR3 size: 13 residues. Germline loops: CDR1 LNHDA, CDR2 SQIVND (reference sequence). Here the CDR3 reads CASSPNQGYEQYF. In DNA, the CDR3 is TGTGCCAGTAGTCCAAATCAGGGATACGAGCAGTACTTC.

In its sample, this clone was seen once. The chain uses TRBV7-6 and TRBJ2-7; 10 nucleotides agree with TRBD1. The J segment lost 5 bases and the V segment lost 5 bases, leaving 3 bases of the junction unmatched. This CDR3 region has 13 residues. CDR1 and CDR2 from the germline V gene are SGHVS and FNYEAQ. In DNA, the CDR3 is TGTGCCAGCAGCCGGGACAGGGGTAACGAGCAGTACTTC. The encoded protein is CASSRDRGNEQYF. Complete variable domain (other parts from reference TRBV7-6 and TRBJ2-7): GAGVSQSPRYKVTKRGQDVALRCDPISGHVSLYWYRQALGQGPEFLTYFNYEAQQDKSGLPNDRFSAERPEGSISTLTIQRTEQRDSAMYRCASSRDRGNEQYFGPGTRLTVT.

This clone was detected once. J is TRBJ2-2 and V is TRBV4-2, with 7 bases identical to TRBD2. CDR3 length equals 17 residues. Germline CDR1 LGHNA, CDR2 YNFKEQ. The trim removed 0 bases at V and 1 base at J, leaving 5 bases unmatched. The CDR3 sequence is CASSQDRASGNTGELFF. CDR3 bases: TGTGCCAGCAGCCAAGATCGGGCTAGCGGGAACACCGGGGAGCTGTTTTTT.

CDR3 residues: CASSQDRERGLQFF. The CDR3 region has the DNA TGCGCCAGCAGCCAAGACAGAGAGCGGGGGCTACAGTTCTTC. This chain connects TRBV4-1 to TRBJ2-1; 8 bases match TRBD2. The CDR3 consists of 14 residues. Germline V CDR1 and CDR2: MGHRA, YSYEKL. Trimming at V came to 0 bases and at J to 13 bases, leaving 8 bases not matched to a gene.

The CDR3 here is CASSPHRGQGSPLHF. Here the CDR3 DNA reads TGCGCCAGCAGCCCCCACAGGGGGCAAGGCTCACCCCTCCACTTT. V usage is TRBV5-1 and J usage is TRBJ1-6; 9 nucleotides line up with TRBD1. Germline CDR1 reads SGHRS; CDR2 reads YFSETQ. The CDR3 is 15 amino acids. V dropped 4 bases and J dropped 10; count of bases not matched to a gene: 9.

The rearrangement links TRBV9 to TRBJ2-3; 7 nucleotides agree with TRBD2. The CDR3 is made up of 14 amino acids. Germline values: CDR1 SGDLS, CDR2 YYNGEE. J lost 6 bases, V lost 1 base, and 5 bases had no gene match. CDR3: CASSVRDYDDTQYF. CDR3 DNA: TGTGCCAGCAGCGTAAGGGACTATGACGATACGCAGTATTTT.

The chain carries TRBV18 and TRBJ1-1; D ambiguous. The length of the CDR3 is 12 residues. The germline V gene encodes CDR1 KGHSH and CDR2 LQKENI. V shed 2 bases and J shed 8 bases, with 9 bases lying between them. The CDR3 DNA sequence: TGTGCCAGCTCACCAAGAGAAGGGGAAGCTTTCTTT. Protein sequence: CASSPREGEAFF.

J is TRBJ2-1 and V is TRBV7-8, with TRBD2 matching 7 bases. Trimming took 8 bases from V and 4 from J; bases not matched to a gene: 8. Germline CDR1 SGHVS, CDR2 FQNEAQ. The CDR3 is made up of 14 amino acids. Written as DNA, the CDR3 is TGTGCCAGCCACCGGGGGGACCCATACAATGAGCAGTTCTTC. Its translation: CASHRGDPYNEQFF.

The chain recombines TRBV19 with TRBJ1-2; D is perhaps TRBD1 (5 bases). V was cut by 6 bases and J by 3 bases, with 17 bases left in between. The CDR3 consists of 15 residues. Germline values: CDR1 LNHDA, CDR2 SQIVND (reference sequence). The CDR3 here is CASRSVGPPDYGYTF. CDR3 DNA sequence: TGTGCCAGTAGGAGCGTGGGACCGCCAGACTATGGCTACACCTTC. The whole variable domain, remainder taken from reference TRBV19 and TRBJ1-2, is DGGITQSPKYLFRKEGQNVTLSCEQNLNHDAMYWYRQDPGQGLRLIYYSQIVNDFQKGDIAEGYSVSREKKESFPLTVTSAQKNPTAFYLCASRSVGPPDYGYTFGSGTRLTVV.

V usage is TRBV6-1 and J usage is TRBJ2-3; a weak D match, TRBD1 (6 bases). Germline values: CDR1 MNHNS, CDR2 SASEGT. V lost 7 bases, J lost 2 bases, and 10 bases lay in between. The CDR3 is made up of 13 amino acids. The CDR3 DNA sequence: TGTGCCAGCAAGCCAGGGGCCACAGATACGCAGTATTTT. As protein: CASKPGATDTQYF.

Here the CDR3 reads CASSRQPGLAYNEQFF. CDR3 DNA sequence: TGTGCCAGCAGCCGTCAACCGGGACTAGCCTACAATGAGCAGTTCTTC. The chain uses TRBV7-2 and TRBJ2-1; 8 bases match TRBD2. Trimming removed 5 bases from V and 2 bases from J; junction bases left unmatched: 8. The CDR3 runs to 16 residues. Germline V gene data show CDR1 as SGHTA and CDR2 as FQGNSA.

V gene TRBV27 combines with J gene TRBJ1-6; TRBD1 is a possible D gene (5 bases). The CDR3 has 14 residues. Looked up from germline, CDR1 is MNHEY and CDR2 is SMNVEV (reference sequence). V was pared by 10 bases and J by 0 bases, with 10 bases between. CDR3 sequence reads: CANPGSSYNSPLHF. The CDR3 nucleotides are TGTGCCAACCCAGGGAGCTCCTATAATTCACCCCTCCACTTT.

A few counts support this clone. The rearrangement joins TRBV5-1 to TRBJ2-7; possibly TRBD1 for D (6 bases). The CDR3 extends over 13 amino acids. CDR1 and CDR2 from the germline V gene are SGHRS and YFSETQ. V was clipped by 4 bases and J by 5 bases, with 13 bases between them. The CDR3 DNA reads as TGCGCCAGCAGCCTAGGATACAGGGACGAGCAGTACTTC. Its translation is CASSLGYRDEQYF.